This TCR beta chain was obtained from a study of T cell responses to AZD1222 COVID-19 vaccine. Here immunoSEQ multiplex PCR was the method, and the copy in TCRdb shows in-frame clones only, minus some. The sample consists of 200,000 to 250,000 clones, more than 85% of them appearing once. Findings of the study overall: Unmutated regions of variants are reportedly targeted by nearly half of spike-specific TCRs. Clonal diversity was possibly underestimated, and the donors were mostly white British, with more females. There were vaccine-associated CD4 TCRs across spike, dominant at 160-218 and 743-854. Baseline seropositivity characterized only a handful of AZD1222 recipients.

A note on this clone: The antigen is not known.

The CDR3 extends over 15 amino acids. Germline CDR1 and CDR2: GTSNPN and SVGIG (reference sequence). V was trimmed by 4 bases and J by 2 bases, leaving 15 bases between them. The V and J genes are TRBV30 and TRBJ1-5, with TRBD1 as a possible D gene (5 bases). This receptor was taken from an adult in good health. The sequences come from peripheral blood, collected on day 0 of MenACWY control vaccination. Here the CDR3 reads CAWIHGGEGNQPQHF. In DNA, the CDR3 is TGTGCCTGGATACATGGGGGTGAAGGCAATCAGCCCCAGCATTTT.